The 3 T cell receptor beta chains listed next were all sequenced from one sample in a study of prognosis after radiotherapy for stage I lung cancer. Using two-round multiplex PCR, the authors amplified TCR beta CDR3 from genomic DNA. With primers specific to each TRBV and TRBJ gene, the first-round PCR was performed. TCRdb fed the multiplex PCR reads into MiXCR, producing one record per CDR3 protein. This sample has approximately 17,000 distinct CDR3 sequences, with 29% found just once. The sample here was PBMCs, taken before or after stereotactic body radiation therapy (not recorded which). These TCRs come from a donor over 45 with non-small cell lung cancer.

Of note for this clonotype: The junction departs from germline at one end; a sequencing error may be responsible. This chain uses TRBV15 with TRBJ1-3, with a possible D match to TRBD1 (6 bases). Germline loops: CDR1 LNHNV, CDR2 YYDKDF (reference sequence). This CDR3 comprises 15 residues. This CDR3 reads CATSKDQGGGNAIYF. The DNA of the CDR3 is TGTGCCACCAGCAAAGATCAAGGGGGTGGAAACGCCATATATTTT.

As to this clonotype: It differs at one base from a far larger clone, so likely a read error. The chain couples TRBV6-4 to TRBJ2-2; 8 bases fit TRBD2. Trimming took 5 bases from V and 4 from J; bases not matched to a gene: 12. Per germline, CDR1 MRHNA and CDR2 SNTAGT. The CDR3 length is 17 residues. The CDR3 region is CASSYLWTSTGTGELFF. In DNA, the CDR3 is TGTGCCAGCAGTTACTTATGGACTAGCACGGGCACCGGGGAGCTGTTTTTT.

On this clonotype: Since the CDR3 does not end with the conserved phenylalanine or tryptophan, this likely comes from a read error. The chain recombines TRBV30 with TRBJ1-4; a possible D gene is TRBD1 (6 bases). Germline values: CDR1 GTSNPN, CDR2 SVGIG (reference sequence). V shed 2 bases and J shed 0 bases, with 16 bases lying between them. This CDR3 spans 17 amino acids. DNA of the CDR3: TGTGCCTGGAGTACCGGGACATGGGATGCAACTAATGAAAAACTGTTTCTT. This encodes CAWSTGTWDATNEKLFL.